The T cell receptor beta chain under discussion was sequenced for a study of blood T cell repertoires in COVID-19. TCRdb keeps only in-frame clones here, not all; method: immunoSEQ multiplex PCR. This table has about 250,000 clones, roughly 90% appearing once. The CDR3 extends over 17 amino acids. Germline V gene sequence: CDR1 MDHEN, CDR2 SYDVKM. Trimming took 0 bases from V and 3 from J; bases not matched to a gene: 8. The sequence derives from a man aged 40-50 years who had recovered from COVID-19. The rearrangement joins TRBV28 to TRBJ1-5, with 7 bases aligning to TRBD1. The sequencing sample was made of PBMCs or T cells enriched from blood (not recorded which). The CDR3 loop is CASSLWGGTDINQPQHF. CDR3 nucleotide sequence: TGTGCCAGCAGTTTATGGGGCGGGACAGATATCAATCAGCCCCAGCATTTT.